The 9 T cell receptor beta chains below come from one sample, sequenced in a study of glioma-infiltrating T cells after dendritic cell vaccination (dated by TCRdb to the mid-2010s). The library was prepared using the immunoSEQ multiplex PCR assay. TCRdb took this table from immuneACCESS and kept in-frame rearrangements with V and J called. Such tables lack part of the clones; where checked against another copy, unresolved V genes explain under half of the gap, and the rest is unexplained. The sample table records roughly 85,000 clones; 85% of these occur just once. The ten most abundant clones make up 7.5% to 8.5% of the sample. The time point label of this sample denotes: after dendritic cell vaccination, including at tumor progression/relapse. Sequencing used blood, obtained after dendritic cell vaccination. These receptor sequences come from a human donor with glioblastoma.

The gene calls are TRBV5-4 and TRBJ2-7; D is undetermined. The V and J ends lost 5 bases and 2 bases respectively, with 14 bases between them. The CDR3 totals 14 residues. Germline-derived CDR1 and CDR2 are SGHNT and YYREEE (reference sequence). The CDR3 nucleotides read TGTGCCAGCAGTACCCGAGGCAGAACCTACGAGCAGTACTTC. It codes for CASSTRGRTYEQYF.

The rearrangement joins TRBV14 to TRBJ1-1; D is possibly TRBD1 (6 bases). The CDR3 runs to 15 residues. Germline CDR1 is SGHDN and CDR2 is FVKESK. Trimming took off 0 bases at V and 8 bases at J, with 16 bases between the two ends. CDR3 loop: CASSQDGGGHREAFF. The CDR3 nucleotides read TGTGCCAGCAGCCAAGATGGGGGGGGGCATCGGGAAGCTTTCTTT.

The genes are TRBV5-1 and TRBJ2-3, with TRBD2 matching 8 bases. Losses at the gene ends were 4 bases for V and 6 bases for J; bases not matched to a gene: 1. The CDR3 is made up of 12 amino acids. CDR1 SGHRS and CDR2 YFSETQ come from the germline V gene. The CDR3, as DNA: TGCGCCAGCAGCCCGGGGGGGGATACGCAGTATTTT. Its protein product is CASSPGGDTQYF.

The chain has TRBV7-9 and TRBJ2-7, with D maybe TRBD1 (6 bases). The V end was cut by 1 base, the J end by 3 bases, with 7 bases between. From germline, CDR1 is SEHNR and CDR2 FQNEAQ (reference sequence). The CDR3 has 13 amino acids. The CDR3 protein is CASSLETGYEQYF. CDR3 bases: TGTGCCAGCAGCTTAGAGACAGGCTACGAGCAGTACTTC.

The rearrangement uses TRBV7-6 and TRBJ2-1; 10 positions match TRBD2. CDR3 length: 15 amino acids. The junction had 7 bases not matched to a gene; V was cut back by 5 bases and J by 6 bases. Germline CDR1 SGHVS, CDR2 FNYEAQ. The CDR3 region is CASSPESGGANEQFF. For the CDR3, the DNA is TGTGCCAGCAGCCCAGAAAGCGGGGGGGCCAATGAGCAGTTCTTC.

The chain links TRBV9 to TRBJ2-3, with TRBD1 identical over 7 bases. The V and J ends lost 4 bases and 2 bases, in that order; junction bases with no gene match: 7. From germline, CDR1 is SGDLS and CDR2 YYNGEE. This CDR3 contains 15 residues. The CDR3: CASSHRDSSTDTQYF. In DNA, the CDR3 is TGTGCCAGCAGCCACCGGGACAGTTCCACAGATACGCAGTATTTT.

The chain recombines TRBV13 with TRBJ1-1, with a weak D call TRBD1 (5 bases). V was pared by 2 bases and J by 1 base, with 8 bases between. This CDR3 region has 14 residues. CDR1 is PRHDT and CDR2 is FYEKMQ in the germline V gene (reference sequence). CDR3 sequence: CASSLLGQNTEAFF. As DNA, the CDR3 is TGTGCCAGCAGCTTACTGGGGCAGAACACTGAAGCTTTCTTT.

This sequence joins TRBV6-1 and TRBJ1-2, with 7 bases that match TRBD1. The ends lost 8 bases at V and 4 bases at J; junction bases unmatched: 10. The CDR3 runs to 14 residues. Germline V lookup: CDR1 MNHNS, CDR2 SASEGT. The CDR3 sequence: CASGKGQQIYGYTF. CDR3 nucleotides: TGTGCCAGCGGTAAGGGACAGCAGATCTATGGCTACACCTTC.

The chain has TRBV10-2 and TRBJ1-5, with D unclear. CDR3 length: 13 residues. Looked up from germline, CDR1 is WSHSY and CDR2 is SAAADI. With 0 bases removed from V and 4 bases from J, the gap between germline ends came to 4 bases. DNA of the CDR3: TGCGCCAGCAGTGAGTCCAGAAATCAGCCCCAGCATTTT. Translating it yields CASSESRNQPQHF.